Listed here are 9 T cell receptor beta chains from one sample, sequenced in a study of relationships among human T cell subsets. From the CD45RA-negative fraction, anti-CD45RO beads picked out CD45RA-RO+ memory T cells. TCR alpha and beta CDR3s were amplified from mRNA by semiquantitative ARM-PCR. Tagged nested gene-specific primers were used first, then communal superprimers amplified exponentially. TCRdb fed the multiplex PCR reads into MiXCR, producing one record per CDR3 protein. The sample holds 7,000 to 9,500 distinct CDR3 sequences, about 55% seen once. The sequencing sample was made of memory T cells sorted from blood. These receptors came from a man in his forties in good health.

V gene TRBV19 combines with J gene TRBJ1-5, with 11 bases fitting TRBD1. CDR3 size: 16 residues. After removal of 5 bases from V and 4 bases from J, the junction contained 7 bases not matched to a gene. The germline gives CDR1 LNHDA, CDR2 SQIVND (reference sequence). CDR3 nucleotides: TGTGCCAGTAGTCCCCTGGACAGGGGGCGGAATCAGCCCCAGCATTTT. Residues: CASSPLDRGRNQPQHF. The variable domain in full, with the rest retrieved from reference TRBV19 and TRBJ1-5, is DGGITQSPKYLFRKEGQNVTLSCEQNLNHDAMYWYRQDPGQGLRLIYYSQIVNDFQKGDIAEGYSVSREKKESFPLTVTSAQKNPTAFYLCASSPLDRGRNQPQHFGDGTRLSIL.

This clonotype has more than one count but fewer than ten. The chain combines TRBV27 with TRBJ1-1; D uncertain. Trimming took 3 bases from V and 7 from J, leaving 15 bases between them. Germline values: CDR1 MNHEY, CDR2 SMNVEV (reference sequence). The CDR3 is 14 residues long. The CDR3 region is CASSFSVLIGEAFF. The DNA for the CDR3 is TGTGCCAGCAGTTTTTCGGTTTTGATCGGTGAAGCTTTCTTT.

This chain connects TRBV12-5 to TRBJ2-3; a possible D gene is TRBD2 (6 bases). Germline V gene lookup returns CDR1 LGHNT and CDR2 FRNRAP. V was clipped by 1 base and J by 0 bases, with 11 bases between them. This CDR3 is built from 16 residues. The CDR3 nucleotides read TGTGCTAGTGGTTTGGGACTTAGCGGAAGCACAGATACGCAGTATTTT. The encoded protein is CASGLGLSGSTDTQYF.

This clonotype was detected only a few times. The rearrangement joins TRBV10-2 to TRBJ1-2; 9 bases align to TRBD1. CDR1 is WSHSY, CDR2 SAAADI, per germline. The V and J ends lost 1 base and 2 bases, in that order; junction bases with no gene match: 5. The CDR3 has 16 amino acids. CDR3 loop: CASSEFRQGGNYGYTF. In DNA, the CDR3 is TGCGCCAGCAGTGAGTTCAGACAGGGGGGGAACTATGGCTACACCTTC.

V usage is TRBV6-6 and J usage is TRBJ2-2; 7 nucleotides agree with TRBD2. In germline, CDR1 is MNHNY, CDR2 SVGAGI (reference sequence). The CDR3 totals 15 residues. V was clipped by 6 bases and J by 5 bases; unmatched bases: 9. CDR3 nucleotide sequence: TGTGCCAGCAGCGTGGGACTACCTGGGACCGGGGAGCTGTTTTTT. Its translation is CASSVGLPGTGELFF.

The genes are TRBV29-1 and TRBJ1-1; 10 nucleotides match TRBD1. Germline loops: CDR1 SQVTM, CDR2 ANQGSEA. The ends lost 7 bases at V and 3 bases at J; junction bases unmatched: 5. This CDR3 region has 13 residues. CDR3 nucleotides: TGCAGCGCTGGGACAGGGGTTTACACTGAAGCTTTCTTT. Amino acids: CSAGTGVYTEAFF.

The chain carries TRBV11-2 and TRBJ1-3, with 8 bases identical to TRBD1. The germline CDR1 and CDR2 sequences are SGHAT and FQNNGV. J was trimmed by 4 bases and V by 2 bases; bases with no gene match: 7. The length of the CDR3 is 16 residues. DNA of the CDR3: TGTGCCAGCAGCTTACTCAGGGGGCGCACCGGAAACACCATATATTTT. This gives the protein CASSLLRGRTGNTIYF.

The CDR3 DNA is TGCGCCAGCAGCCCCAACTCAGATACGCAGTATTTT. Its translation: CASSPNSDTQYF. The chain recombines TRBV5-1 with TRBJ2-3; D ambiguous. Trimming took 4 bases from V and 4 from J, leaving 7 bases between them. The CDR3 length is 12 residues. The V gene's germline CDR1 is SGHRS and CDR2 YFSETQ.

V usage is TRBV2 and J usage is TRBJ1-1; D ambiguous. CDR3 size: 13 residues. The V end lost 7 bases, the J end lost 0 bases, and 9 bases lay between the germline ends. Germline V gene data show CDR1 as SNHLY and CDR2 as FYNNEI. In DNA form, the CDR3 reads TGTGCCAGCAACGTCGTCCTGAACACTGAAGCTTTCTTT. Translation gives CASNVVLNTEAFF.